Shown below are 16 T cell receptor beta chains from a single sample sequenced in a study of CD8 T cells in ankylosing spondylitis. From the 5' RACE reads, TCRdb called clonotypes with MiXCR, one entry per CDR3 protein. The top ten clones hold roughly 4% of a sample with 300,000 to 350,000 distinct CDR3 sequences, roughly 20% of them seen once. The material sequenced was blood, either unsorted or a sorted T cell fraction (not recorded which). Receptors were obtained from a female donor with ankylosing spondylitis or in good health (not recorded which).

This clonotype has only a few counts. This chain joins TRBV28 and TRBJ2-7; D remains unclear. Germline V gene lookup returns CDR1 MDHEN and CDR2 SYDVKM. V dropped 6 bases and J dropped 2 bases, with 8 bases sitting between them. The length of the CDR3 is 12 residues. The chain's CDR3 is CASSGRAYEQYF. CDR3 coding DNA: TGTGCCAGCAGCGGCAGAGCCTACGAGCAGTACTTC.

This clonotype was found many times. The J gene is TRBJ2-1, the V gene TRBV12-3 or TRBV12-4; D gene unclear. This CDR3 comprises 17 residues. V lost 5 bases, J lost 7 bases, and 24 bases lay in between. The CDR3 DNA reads TGTGCCAGCAGTCCATCCCCGGTTGGACGTCATGTAAATGAGCAGTTCTTC. It translates to CASSPSPVGRHVNEQFF.

A few counts support this clonotype. V and J are TRBV24-1 and TRBJ2-3, with TRBD1 as a possible D gene (6 bases). The CDR3 is 15 amino acids. Germline loops: CDR1 KGHDR, CDR2 SFDVKD. Trimming cost V 2 bases and J 3 bases, with 11 bases left between them. In nucleotides, the CDR3 is TGTGCCACCAGTGATTCAGGGGAGTCGACAGATACGCAGTATTTT. Its translation is CATSDSGESTDTQYF.

This clonotype appeared many times. The chain combines TRBV20-1 with TRBJ2-1, with D unclear. Germline V gives CDR1 DFQATT, CDR2 SNEGSKA (reference sequence). There are 11 residues in the CDR3. The V and J ends lost 5 bases and 7 bases respectively, with 9 bases between them. CDR3 region: CSAAAKNEQFF. CDR3 coding DNA: TGCAGTGCTGCCGCAAAAAATGAGCAGTTCTTC.

V usage is TRBV28 and J usage is TRBJ2-7; 9 bases fit TRBD1. Germline V gene lookup returns CDR1 MDHEN and CDR2 SYDVKM. The CDR3 spans 13 residues. V shed 6 bases and J 7 bases; nucleotides not matched to a gene: 7. CDR3 protein: CASSQQGAREQYF. DNA for the CDR3: TGTGCCAGCAGCCAACAGGGGGCGAGAGAGCAGTACTTC.

V gene TRBV29-1 combines with J gene TRBJ2-5; D ambiguous. Trimming stripped 6 bases from V and 9 bases from J, with 32 bases between. The CDR3 contains 17 residues. Germline CDR1 is SQVTM and CDR2 is ANQGSEA. DNA of the CDR3: TGCAGCGTAGCCCTTCCCCTAGACCGTAATTCCGATGTGGCCCAGTACTTC. Protein product: CSVALPLDRNSDVAQYF.

The rearrangement links TRBV27 to TRBJ1-2; a possible D gene is TRBD1 (5 bases). Looked up from germline, CDR1 is MNHEY and CDR2 is SMNVEV (reference sequence). The CDR3 is made up of 14 amino acids. Trimming removed 3 bases at V and 4 bases at J, with 12 bases between. The CDR3 loop reads CASSLQQGGYGYTF. Here the CDR3 DNA reads TGTGCCAGCAGTTTGCAGCAGGGAGGCTATGGCTACACCTTC.

This chain uses TRBV5-1 with TRBJ1-3; D is unclear. This CDR3 spans 14 amino acids. V dropped 0 bases and J dropped 2 bases, with 6 bases sitting between them. The germline CDR1 and CDR2 sequences are SGHRS and YFSETQ. The CDR3 DNA reads as TGCGCCAGCAGCTTGGAGCCGGCTGGAAACACCATATATTTT. As protein: CASSLEPAGNTIYF.

Here the CDR3 reads CASSPSLNSGETQYF. Written as DNA, the CDR3 is TGTGCCAGCAGCCCGAGTTTGAATAGCGGGGAGACCCAGTACTTC. The chain employs TRBV3-1 and TRBJ2-5; 7 bases map to TRBD2. The J segment lost 5 bases and the V segment lost 4 bases, leaving 10 bases of the junction unmatched. CDR1 is LGHDT, CDR2 YNNKEL, per germline (reference sequence). The CDR3 consists of 15 residues.

This clonotype was counted between two and nine times. This chain connects TRBV7-2 to TRBJ2-1; TRBD1 might be the D (5 bases). V lost 2 bases and J lost 10, with 15 bases in between. CDR1 is SGHTA and CDR2 is FQGNSA in the germline V gene. This CDR3 is 14 amino acids long. CDR3 amino acids: CASSLLGAAVEQFF. DNA for the CDR3: TGTGCCAGCAGCTTACTAGGGGCGGCGGTCGAGCAGTTCTTC. The variable domain in full, with the rest retrieved from reference TRBV7-2 and TRBJ2-1, is GAGVSQSPSNKVTEKGKDVELRCDPISGHTALYWYRQSLGQGLEFLIYFQGNSAPDKSGLPSDRFSAERTGGSVSTLTIQRTQQEDSAVYLCASSLLGAAVEQFFGPGTRLTVL.

The chain carries TRBV20-1 and TRBJ2-7; 7 nucleotides line up with TRBD2. J was trimmed by 5 bases and V by 3 bases; bases with no gene match: 4. This CDR3 is built from 12 residues. Germline V gene sequence: CDR1 DFQATT, CDR2 SNEGSKA (reference sequence). The CDR3 protein is CSARRELNEQYF. Here the CDR3 DNA reads TGCAGTGCTAGGCGGGAGCTGAACGAGCAGTACTTC.

This clonotype showed up just a few times. The J gene is TRBJ2-7, the V gene TRBV4-3, with D perhaps matching TRBD2 (6 bases). The ends were cut back, 4 bases at V and 3 bases at J, with 16 bases in the middle. This CDR3 has 15 residues. Looked up from germline, CDR1 is LGHNA and CDR2 is YSLEER. The CDR3 loop is CASSLLTGTGYEQYF. CDR3 coding DNA: TGCGCCAGCAGCCTCCTGACCGGGACTGGCTACGAGCAGTACTTC.

This chain links TRBV4-2 with TRBJ2-1, with a possible D match to TRBD2 (5 bases). The CDR3 is 15 amino acids. Trimming pared 3 bases from V and 6 bases from J, leaving 15 bases between. CDR1 and CDR2 from the germline V gene are LGHNA and YNFKEQ. Here the CDR3 reads CASSHTGEAGNEQFF. The CDR3 region has the DNA TGTGCCAGCAGCCACACCGGAGAGGCGGGCAATGAGCAGTTCTTC.

This chain joins TRBV7-8 and TRBJ2-3; D is undetermined. Between the trimmed V and J ends, which lost 5 bases and 6 bases, there was a span of 15 bases. The length of the CDR3 is 14 residues. Germline V gene lookup returns CDR1 SGHVS and CDR2 FQNEAQ. The CDR3, as DNA: TGTGCCAGCAGCCCGTTCCGGGTTGGTGATACGCAGTATTTT. Its translation: CASSPFRVGDTQYF.

This sequence joins TRBV5-1 and TRBJ2-1, with 12 bases fitting TRBD2. The germline V gene has CDR1 SGHRS and CDR2 YFSETQ. This CDR3 is built from 17 residues. Trimming cost V 4 bases and J 8 bases; bases outside gene matches: 13. The CDR3: CASSPLPKPSGRDEQFF. The CDR3 DNA is TGCGCCAGCAGCCCCCTTCCGAAGCCTAGCGGGAGGGATGAGCAGTTCTTC.

This clonotype was seen a few times. CDR3 loop: CASGPYYF. Written as DNA, the CDR3 is TGTGCTAGTGGCCCGTACTACTTC. V usage is TRBV12-5 and J usage is TRBJ2-7; D not resolved. This CDR3 comprises 8 residues. Trimming removed 6 bases at V and 13 bases at J, with 7 bases between. Germline V gene sequence: CDR1 LGHNT, CDR2 FRNRAP.